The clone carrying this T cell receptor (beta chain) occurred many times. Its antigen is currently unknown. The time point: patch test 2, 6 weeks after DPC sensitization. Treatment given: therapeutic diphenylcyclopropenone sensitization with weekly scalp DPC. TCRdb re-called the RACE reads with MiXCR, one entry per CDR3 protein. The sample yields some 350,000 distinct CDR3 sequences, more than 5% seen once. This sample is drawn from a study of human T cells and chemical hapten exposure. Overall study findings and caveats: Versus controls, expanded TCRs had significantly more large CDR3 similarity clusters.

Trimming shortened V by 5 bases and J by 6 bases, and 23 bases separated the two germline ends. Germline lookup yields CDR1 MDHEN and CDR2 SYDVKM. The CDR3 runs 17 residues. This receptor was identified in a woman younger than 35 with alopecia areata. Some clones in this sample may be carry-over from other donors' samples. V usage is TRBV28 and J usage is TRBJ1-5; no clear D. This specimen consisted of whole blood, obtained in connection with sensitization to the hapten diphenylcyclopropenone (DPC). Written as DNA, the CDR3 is TGTGCCAGCAGTAACACACCCGGGTCCTTTGCTGGTCAGCCCCAGCATTTT. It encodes CASSNTPGSFAGQPQHF.